This T cell receptor beta chain was sequenced in a study of CD8+CD57+ T cells in acquired aplastic anemia. Genomic DNA templated the TCR beta VDJ and CDR3 profiling. TCRdb reprocessed the reads via MiXCR and lists one record per CDR3 protein. Among some 82,000 distinct CDR3 sequences listed, over 35% were seen once. The CDR3 contains 15 residues. Germline V gene data show CDR1 as LNHNV and CDR2 as YYDKDF (reference sequence). Trimming cost V 0 bases and J 3 bases; bases outside gene matches: 4. Sequencing used sorted CD4+, CD8+, or CD8+CD57+ T cells (not recorded which) from PBMCs. The origin of this receptor is a human donor in good health, serving as a control. The J gene is TRBJ1-1, the V gene TRBV15; 7 nucleotides align to TRBD1. Here the CDR3 reads CATSRDGDRDTEAFF. The CDR3 DNA is TGTGCCACCAGCAGAGACGGGGACAGAGACACTGAAGCTTTCTTT.